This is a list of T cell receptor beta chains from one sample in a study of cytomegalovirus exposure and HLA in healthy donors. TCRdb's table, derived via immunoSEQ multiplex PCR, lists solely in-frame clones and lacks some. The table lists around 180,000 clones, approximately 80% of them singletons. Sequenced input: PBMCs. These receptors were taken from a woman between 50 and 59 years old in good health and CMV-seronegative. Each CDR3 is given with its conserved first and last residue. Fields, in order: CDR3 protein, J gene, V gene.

CASRPLAGDREQYF TRBJ2-7 TRBV27
CASRLFGAQNTEAFF TRBJ1-1 TRBV6-5
CASSQGPGTATYEQYF TRBJ2-7 TRBV4-3
CSVVWDRLYEQYF TRBJ2-7 TRBV29-1
CASSSQGAYEQYF TRBJ2-7 TRBV11-2
CASGGGRTYNEQFF TRBJ2-1 TRBV12-5
CASSQVGPRGSYEQYF TRBJ2-7 TRBV14
CASSLTGGVGTEAFF TRBJ1-1 TRBV7-9
CASSRGGSEPQHF TRBJ1-5 TRBV7-9
CASSPGSAISYEQYF TRBJ2-7 TRBV7-8